The 15 T cell receptor beta chains listed next were all sequenced from one sample in a study of T-cell reconstitution after alpha-beta-depleted transplantation in children. Unique molecular identifiers were incorporated during preparation of the TCRbeta library. MiXCR, applied by TCRdb to the PCR reads, yields one record per CDR3 protein. The sample records hundreds of thousands of distinct CDR3 sequences, 10% to 15% being singletons. Source: PBMCs, mostly from graft donor cells, taken 360 days after TCRalphabeta/CD19-depleted stem cell transplant. The origin of the receptors is a male patient younger than 18 who had a stem cell transplant for acute myeloid leukemia, so the T cells may come from the graft donor.

This clonotype was recorded at least ten times. The CDR3 bases are TGTGCCACCAGCAGAGTGACCGGGACAGGGGCCTACGAGCAGTACTTC. Amino acid sequence: CATSRVTGTGAYEQYF. The rearrangement uses TRBV15 and TRBJ2-7, with 10 bases matching TRBD1. There are 16 residues in the CDR3. CDR1 and CDR2 (germline): LNHNV, YYDKDF (reference sequence). V dropped 1 base and J dropped 2; count of bases not matched to a gene: 5.

Here the CDR3 reads CASSQGEGPPYEQYF. The CDR3 DNA sequence: TGTGCCAGCAGCCAAGGGGAGGGGCCCCCCTACGAGCAGTACTTC. J is TRBJ2-7 and V is TRBV4-2, with 7 bases lining up with TRBD2. V shed 1 base, J shed 2 bases, and the junction held 5 bases outside the gene matches. CDR1 and CDR2 (germline): LGHNA, YNFKEQ. The CDR3 runs 15 residues.

There are many counts of this clonotype. The rearrangement joins TRBV3-1 to TRBJ2-7, with 8 bases that match TRBD2. This CDR3 is 15 amino acids long. J gave up 0 bases and V 4 bases, and 5 bases lay outside the gene matches. The germline CDR1 and CDR2 sequences are LGHDT and YNNKEL (reference sequence). The CDR3 spells CASSRKRESSYEQYF. The DNA for the CDR3 is TGTGCCAGCAGCCGTAAGCGGGAGAGCTCCTACGAGCAGTACTTC.

The genes are TRBV7-6 and TRBJ1-3, with 7 bases lining up with TRBD1. Unmatched junction bases numbered 2, after V lost 5 bases and J lost 1 base. Germline CDR1 SGHVS, CDR2 FNYEAQ. The CDR3 covers 14 residues. This chain's CDR3 is CASSMTGSGNTIYF. The CDR3 nucleotides read TGTGCCAGCAGCATGACAGGGTCTGGAAACACCATATATTTT.

The gene calls are TRBV7-6 and TRBJ2-7; 7 bases align to TRBD2. Germline CDR1 SGHVS, CDR2 FNYEAQ. The V segment lost 1 base and the J segment 5 bases; nucleotides outside the gene matches: 11. The CDR3 has 16 residues. CDR3 protein: CASSLDWGRAWNEQYF. The CDR3 bases are TGTGCCAGCAGCTTAGATTGGGGGAGGGCCTGGAACGAGCAGTACTTC.

The J gene is TRBJ1-2, the V gene TRBV29-1; the match to TRBD1 covers 9 bases. The CDR3 loop spans 13 amino acids. The V gene end was trimmed by 2 bases and the J gene end by 7 bases; junction bases not matched to a gene: 5. Germline V CDR1 and CDR2: SQVTM, ANQGSEA. CDR3 nucleotides: TGCAGCGTTGAAAGGACAGGGGAGTTTGGCTACACCTTC. Encoded protein: CSVERTGEFGYTF.

This clonotype was seen a handful of times. J is TRBJ1-2 and V is TRBV20-1, with D perhaps TRBD1 (5 bases). Trimming cost V 6 bases and J 4 bases, with 12 bases left between them. The germline gives CDR1 DFQATT, CDR2 SNEGSKA (reference sequence). The CDR3 covers 12 residues. Here the CDR3 reads CSARRGTYGYTF. CDR3 nucleotides: TGCAGTGCACGCCGGGGCACCTATGGCTACACCTTC.

DNA for the CDR3: TGTGCCAGCAGCCCGACGTGGACAGCTAGCACAGATACGCAGTATTTT. It encodes CASSPTWTASTDTQYF. The chain has TRBV6-1 and TRBJ2-3; D is perhaps TRBD1 (6 bases). Germline V CDR1 and CDR2: MNHNS, SASEGT. The CDR3 is 16 residues long. Deletions cut 6 bases from V and 0 bases from J, with 16 bases between.

This clonotype appeared a few times. The chain joins TRBV10-3 to TRBJ2-3; TRBD1 matches at 8 bases. The CDR3 is made up of 13 amino acids. Trimming cost V 7 bases and J 6 bases; bases outside gene matches: 6. Germline V CDR1 and CDR2: ENHRY, SYGVKD. The DNA for the CDR3 is TGTGCCATCACTAGGACAGGGTGGGATACGCAGTATTTT. This codes for CAITRTGWDTQYF.

This clonotype has just one count. The CDR3 region is CASSHPGGGMNTEAFF. The CDR3 DNA is TGTGCCAGCAGCCATCCCGGCGGGGGTATGAACACTGAAGCTTTCTTT. The chain carries TRBV13 and TRBJ1-1, with D perhaps matching TRBD1 (5 bases). Looked up from germline, CDR1 is PRHDT and CDR2 is FYEKMQ (reference sequence). Trimming cost V 5 bases and J 0 bases, with 16 bases left between them. This CDR3 is 16 amino acids long.

This clonotype was counted many times. The V call is TRBV5-5, the J call TRBJ2-2, with TRBD1 matching 7 bases. Trimming cost V 3 bases and J 5 bases; bases outside gene matches: 10. The CDR3 is 16 amino acids. The germline CDR1 and CDR2 sequences are SGHKS and YYEKEE (reference sequence). CDR3 nucleotides: TGTGCCAGCAGCTCCTCTCAGGGACAGACGACCGGGGAGCTGTTTTTT. Its translation is CASSSSQGQTTGELFF.

This clonotype came up many times. Sequence at one end of the junction differs from germline and may be a read error. The CDR3, as DNA: TGTGCCAGCACCCAACAGGGATGGAACACCGGGGAGCTGTTTTTT. This encodes CASTQQGWNTGELFF. The gene calls are TRBV14 and TRBJ2-2, with D possibly TRBD1 on 6 matching bases. This CDR3 has 15 residues. From germline, CDR1 is SGHDN and CDR2 FVKESK. Together with reference TRBV14 and TRBJ2-2, the CDR3 gives the full variable domain: EAGVTQFPSHSVIEKGQTVTLRCDPISGHDNLYWYRRVMGKEIKFLLHFVKESKQDESGMPNNRFLAERTGGTYSTLKVQPAELEDSGVYFCASTQQGWNTGELFFGEGSRLTVL.

This clonotype has ten or more counts. The rearrangement uses TRBV6-5 and TRBJ2-7, with TRBD1 identical over 12 bases. Germline CDR1 and CDR2: MNHEY and SVGAGI. There are 15 residues in the CDR3. Trimming cost V 2 bases and J 5 bases; bases outside gene matches: 4. CDR3 sequence reads: CASSYQGQGAHEQYF. The CDR3 DNA follows: TGTGCCAGCAGTTACCAGGGACAGGGGGCGCACGAGCAGTACTTC.

The chain uses TRBV6-1 and TRBJ2-5, with 9 bases that match TRBD1. The CDR3 is 14 residues long. V trimming: 6 bases; J trimming: 4 bases; junction bases outside the gene matches: 6. Germline CDR1 reads MNHNS; CDR2 reads SASEGT. This CDR3 is CASRRQGEGETQYF. The CDR3 nucleotides are TGTGCCAGCAGACGACAGGGGGAGGGAGAGACCCAGTACTTC.

This chain connects TRBV7-3 to TRBJ2-7, with 7 bases fitting TRBD1. Germline CDR1 is SGHTA and CDR2 is FQGTGA. With V trimmed by 6 bases and J by 11 bases, 7 bases remained unmatched. The CDR3 runs to 11 residues. CDR3 nucleotides: TGTGCCAGCAGTTCGACAGGGTACGAGTACTTC. Translating it yields CASSSTGYEYF.